The entry that follows covers one T cell receptor (beta chain) sequence. Its specificity is not known. The data originate from a study of CD8+ T cells in alopecia areata. For the study at large: The drug, oral tofacitinib, was given to treated patients at 5 to 10 mg twice daily. After 6 to 18 months of tofacitinib, follow-up continued 6 months off drug.

RNA extraction and reverse transcription yielded cDNA as sequencing template. TCRdb keeps only in-frame clones here, not all; method: immunoSEQ multiplex PCR. The sample lists 150,000 or so clones; over 45% were seen once. The trim removed 7 bases at V and 4 bases at J, leaving 6 bases unmatched. This CDR3 region has 14 residues. CDR1 and CDR2 (germline): LGHNA, YNFKEQ. Study results and limitations: The study found higher clonality in lesional than normal scalp, especially in alopecia totalis/universalis.

A FACSAria was used to sort CD4+ and CD8+ T cells. These cells came from PBMCs. The clonotype was recovered from a human donor with alopecia areata. The chain uses TRBV4-2 and TRBJ2-1, with TRBD2 identical over 8 bases. Sequenced material: CD4+ T cells sorted from blood. Here the CDR3 DNA reads TGTGCCAGCACAACGGGAGGGCCGTACAATGAGCAGTTCTTC. It translates to CASTTGGPYNEQFF.